This entry is about one T cell receptor (beta chain). With V trimmed by 1 base and J by 8 bases, 4 bases remained unmatched. Germline CDR1 SNHLY, CDR2 FYNNEI. CDR3 length: 13 residues. The record originates from a study of blood T cell repertoires in COVID-19. The wider study: PBMCs, B-cell-depleted T cells, or T cells provided the cDNA or gDNA that made up the material.

In the original analysis: Nucleated cell counts were estimated from reference gene primer amplification. Using immunoSEQ multiplex PCR, the repertoire was profiled, and TCRdb retains in-frame clones only, with some absent. That table furnishes V, J and clone size, whereas the DNA furnished D and trimming. Of about 210,000 clones in the sample, 75% to 85% are singletons; the top ten hold roughly 5.3%. This chain links TRBV2 with TRBJ1-2, with 7 bases identical to TRBD1. Specimen: peripheral blood. The clonotype originates from a man aged 50 to 59 with COVID-19, enrolled during active disease. CDR3 amino acids: CASSEEGASGYTF. DNA for the CDR3: TGTGCCAGCAGTGAAGAGGGGGCGAGCGGCTACACCTTC.